Listed below are T cell receptor beta chains from one sample, sequenced in a study of CD8+ T cells in alopecia areata. The method was immunoSEQ multiplex PCR; TCRdb's version includes in-frame clones alone and lacks a portion of them. The profile shows around 120,000 clones, roughly 66% of them singletons. The sample was CD4+ T cells sorted from blood. The receptors originated from a human donor in good health. The CDR3 runs from the conserved cysteine through the conserved F or W. Each record gives: J gene, V gene, clone size, D gene, CDR3 protein, CDR3 DNA. The D gene is left open where the match is weak. Clone size is given for some rows only: seen once, a few or many times, or a class if the clone is expanded.

j_gene: TRBJ1-1
v_gene: TRBV30
abundance: .
d_gene: .
CDR3aa: CACTGQNTEAFF
CDR3nt: TGTGCCTGCACTGGACAGAACACTGAAGCTTTCTTT

j_gene: TRBJ1-6
v_gene: TRBV6-1
abundance: .
d_gene: .
CDR3aa: CASILRPNSPLHF
CDR3nt: TGTGCCAGCATATTGAGGCCCAATTCACCCCTCCACTTT

j_gene: TRBJ1-1
v_gene: TRBV6-6
abundance: .
d_gene: TRBD1
CDR3aa: CASTHPDRLEAFF
CDR3nt: TGTGCCAGCACTCACCCGGACAGGCTCGAAGCTTTCTTT

j_gene: TRBJ2-3
v_gene: TRBV7-7
abundance: .
d_gene: .
CDR3aa: CASSLAGAADTQYF
CDR3nt: TGTGCCAGCAGCTTAGCAGGGGCCGCAGATACGCAGTATTTT

j_gene: TRBJ1-1
v_gene: TRBV6-5
abundance: .
d_gene: TRBD1
CDR3aa: CASSRQGSTEAFF
CDR3nt: TGTGCCAGCAGCCGACAGGGGAGCACTGAAGCTTTCTTT

j_gene: TRBJ2-5
v_gene: TRBV7-2
abundance: .
d_gene: TRBD1
CDR3aa: CASSWGQGVVGTQYF
CDR3nt: TGTGCCAGCAGCTGGGGACAGGGGGTGGTAGGGACCCAGTACTTC

j_gene: TRBJ1-1
v_gene: TRBV29-1
abundance: .
d_gene: .
CDR3aa: CSVEDALNTEAFF
CDR3nt: TGCAGCGTTGAAGATGCCTTGAACACTGAAGCTTTCTTT

j_gene: TRBJ1-2
v_gene: TRBV6-1
abundance: .
d_gene: .
CDR3aa: CAISSGYGYTF
CDR3nt: TGTGCCATATCTTCGGGTTATGGCTACACCTTC

j_gene: TRBJ1-3
v_gene: TRBV29-1
abundance: few
d_gene: .
CDR3aa: CSVHPMGEAGNTIYF
CDR3nt: TGCAGCGTTCACCCCATGGGGGAAGCTGGAAACACCATATATTTT

j_gene: TRBJ1-1
v_gene: TRBV11-2
abundance: .
d_gene: .
CDR3aa: CASSLQRPPTEAFF
CDR3nt: TGTGCCAGCAGCTTACAGAGACCGCCGACTGAAGCTTTCTTT

j_gene: TRBJ1-1
v_gene: TRBV5-6
abundance: .
d_gene: .
CDR3aa: CASNLGWLMNTEAFF
CDR3nt: TGTGCCAGCAACCTGGGATGGCTCATGAACACTGAAGCTTTCTTT

j_gene: TRBJ1-1
v_gene: TRBV30
abundance: once
d_gene: .
CDR3aa: CAWRPGSYGEAFF
CDR3nt: TGTGCCTGGAGACCAGGGTCTTATGGTGAAGCTTTCTTT

j_gene: TRBJ2-5
v_gene: TRBV5-4
abundance: .
d_gene: TRBD2
CDR3aa: CASSTRDYRQETQYF
CDR3nt: TGTGCCAGCAGCACCCGGGACTACCGTCAAGAGACCCAGTACTTC

j_gene: TRBJ2-3
v_gene: TRBV30
abundance: once
d_gene: .
CDR3aa: CAWAGVSHTDTQYF
CDR3nt: TGTGCCTGGGCAGGGGTCTCACACACAGATACGCAGTATTTT

j_gene: TRBJ2-3
v_gene: TRBV2
abundance: .
d_gene: TRBD2
CDR3aa: CASKQASGDGDTQYF
CDR3nt: TGTGCCAGCAAGCAGGCTAGCGGGGATGGAGATACGCAGTATTTT

j_gene: TRBJ1-1
v_gene: TRBV19
abundance: .
d_gene: .
CDR3aa: CASSALQGRGVFAEAFF
CDR3nt: TGTGCCAGTAGTGCCCTCCAGGGGCGTGGGGTGTTCGCTGAAGCTTTCTTT

j_gene: TRBJ2-2
v_gene: TRBV14
abundance: few
d_gene: .
CDR3aa: CASSQGIRHTGELFF
CDR3nt: TGTGCCAGCAGCCAGGGGATTCGACACACCGGGGAGCTGTTTTTT

j_gene: TRBJ2-1
v_gene: TRBV2
abundance: few
d_gene: TRBD2
CDR3aa: CASGGPLAGPSSYNEQFF
CDR3nt: TGTGCCAGCGGGGGGCCGCTAGCGGGGCCTAGCTCCTACAATGAGCAGTTCTTC

j_gene: TRBJ1-5
v_gene: TRBV29-1
abundance: .
d_gene: TRBD1
CDR3aa: CSVQTGVDQPQHF
CDR3nt: TGCAGCGTCCAGACAGGGGTGGACCAGCCCCAGCATTTT

j_gene: TRBJ2-2
v_gene: TRBV11-2
abundance: few
d_gene: .
CDR3aa: CASSLATGSTGELFF
CDR3nt: TGTGCCAGCAGCTTAGCCACAGGATCCACCGGGGAGCTGTTTTTT

j_gene: TRBJ1-1
v_gene: TRBV5-1
abundance: .
d_gene: .
CDR3aa: CASSPTQVNTEAFF
CDR3nt: TGCGCCAGCAGCCCGACCCAAGTGAACACTGAAGCTTTCTTT

j_gene: TRBJ2-2
v_gene: TRBV9
abundance: .
d_gene: .
CDR3aa: CASSVGAGWLFF
CDR3nt: TGTGCCAGCAGCGTAGGGGCAGGGTGGCTGTTTTTT